The 23 T cell receptor beta chains given below trace back to one sample, sequenced in a study of shared clonotypes between healthy human individuals. Some clones are missing from TCRdb's copy, which holds only in-frame ones; the method was immunoSEQ multiplex PCR. The data show millions of clones, 90% to 95% seen once. The sequencing input was naive CD4+ T cells sorted from blood. The subset was: CD45RA+ positively selected. Receptors were obtained from a man between 18 and 35 years old in good health.

The genes are TRBV27 and TRBJ1-2; D remains unclear. In germline, CDR1 is MNHEY, CDR2 SMNVEV (reference sequence). The CDR3 has 13 amino acids. V was shortened by 6 bases and J by 6 bases, with 14 bases between the two germline ends. The CDR3 DNA follows: TGTGCCAGCAGCCAAAACCCCCTTAATGGCTACACCTTC. Translation gives CASSQNPLNGYTF.

This clone has a single count. The rearrangement uses TRBV7-2 and TRBJ2-5; weak D call: TRBD1 (5 bases). The CDR3 has 15 amino acids. The germline gives CDR1 SGHTA, CDR2 FQGNSA. Trimming took 5 bases from V and 1 from J, leaving 14 bases between them. CDR3 residues: CASSQDRGFQETQYF. The CDR3 bases are TGTGCCAGCAGCCAGGATAGGGGTTTCCAAGAGACCCAGTACTTC.

The chain couples TRBV6-5 to TRBJ2-4, with 7 bases aligning to TRBD1. CDR1 and CDR2 (germline): MNHEY, SVGAGI. This CDR3 has 15 amino acids. J was trimmed by 1 base and V by 6 bases; bases with no gene match: 6. The CDR3 reads CASRAGTEAKNIQYF. The DNA for the CDR3 is TGTGCCAGCAGGGCCGGGACAGAGGCCAAAAACATTCAGTACTTC.

The gene calls are TRBV27 and TRBJ1-6; 8 bases are shared with TRBD1. Germline CDR1 reads MNHEY; CDR2 reads SMNVEV (reference sequence). V shed 5 bases and J 5 bases; nucleotides not matched to a gene: 14. The CDR3 sequence is 18 residues long. CDR3 protein: CASSLRQGQGIHNSPLHF. The CDR3 nucleotides are TGTGCCAGCAGTCTCCGCCAAGGACAGGGAATACATAATTCACCCCTCCACTTT.

This clone has just one count. This chain connects TRBV7-9 to TRBJ1-2; D might be TRBD1 (6 bases). Deletions cut 5 bases from V and 7 bases from J, with 14 bases between. The germline V gene encodes CDR1 SEHNR and CDR2 FQNEAQ (reference sequence). The CDR3 length is 13 residues. CDR3 bases: TGTGCCAGCAGCCACAGGGACGCCAGTGGCTACACCTTC. Translation gives CASSHRDASGYTF.

In its sample, this clone was seen once. The chain recombines TRBV30 with TRBJ2-3, with D tentatively TRBD1 (6 bases). Trimming removed 1 base from V and 6 bases from J, with 14 bases in between. Germline V CDR1 and CDR2: GTSNPN, SVGIG (reference sequence). The CDR3 is 14 amino acids. CDR3 protein: CAWSDLGTRDTQYF. DNA of the CDR3: TGTGCCTGGAGTGACTTAGGGACAAGGGATACGCAGTATTTT.

The chain combines TRBV5-4 with TRBJ2-1; 7 bases match TRBD1. Unmatched junction bases numbered 3, after V lost 1 base and J lost 5 bases. Germline V CDR1 and CDR2: SGHNT, YYREEE (reference sequence). The CDR3 extends over 14 amino acids. CDR3 nucleotide sequence: TGTGCCAGCAGCTTGCCGACAGGGAACAATGAGCAGTTCTTC. The encoded protein is CASSLPTGNNEQFF.

The rearrangement joins TRBV5-1 to TRBJ2-7; 9 bases are a match to TRBD2. The CDR3 has 13 amino acids. Germline loops: CDR1 SGHRS, CDR2 YFSETQ. With 5 bases clipped from V and 2 bases from J, the junction kept 2 bases outside the gene matches. Here the CDR3 reads CASRIAGAYEQYF. CDR3 nucleotide sequence: TGCGCCAGCAGAATAGCGGGGGCCTACGAGCAGTACTTC.

The rearrangement uses TRBV5-1 and TRBJ2-3; D is perhaps TRBD2 (5 bases). CDR3 length: 16 amino acids. V lost 7 bases and J 2 bases, leaving 20 bases between the germline ends. The germline gives CDR1 SGHRS, CDR2 YFSETQ. The CDR3 protein is CASDEGTFRDTDTQYF. CDR3 bases: TGCGCCAGCGACGAAGGAACCTTCCGGGACACAGATACGCAGTATTTT. The whole variable domain, filled in from reference TRBV5-1 and TRBJ2-3, reads KAGVTQTPRYLIKTRGQQVTLSCSPISGHRSVSWYQQTPGQGLQFLFEYFSETQRNKGNFPGRFSGRQFSNSRSEMNVSTLELGDSALYLCASDEGTFRDTDTQYFGPGTRLTVL.

As regards this clone: Mismatch with germline at one junction end may stem from a read error. The chain employs TRBV10-3 and TRBJ2-7; 7 bases match TRBD1. The CDR3 runs to 15 residues. The germline V gene encodes CDR1 ENHRY and CDR2 SYGVKD. DNA of the CDR3: TGTGCCAGCAGTTACTCGGGTCAGGGGGTCTACGAGCAGTACTTC. It specifies CASSYSGQGVYEQYF.

CDR3 in amino acids: CASAGTGNSPLHF. CDR3 DNA: TGTGCCAGTGCCGGGACGGGTAATTCACCCCTCCACTTT. The genes are TRBV6-6 and TRBJ1-6; weak D call: TRBD1 (5 bases). Trimming left V 9 bases short and J 6 bases short, with 12 bases between. The CDR3 totals 13 residues. Germline V gives CDR1 MNHNY, CDR2 SVGAGI (reference sequence).

On this clone: Other DNA sequences within the sample encode an identical CDR3. V is TRBV18 and J is TRBJ1-1, with D perhaps matching TRBD1 (6 bases). The V gene's germline CDR1 is KGHSH and CDR2 LQKENI. CDR3 size: 14 residues. V gave up 6 bases and J gave up 1 base, with 12 bases separating them. This CDR3 is CASSLQGKNTEAFF. CDR3 sequence (DNA): TGTGCCAGCTCTCTTCAGGGGAAGAACACTGAAGCTTTCTTT.

The chain links TRBV13 to TRBJ2-7, with 9 bases that match TRBD2. CDR3 size: 16 residues. The V gene end was trimmed by 1 base and the J gene end by 0 bases; junction bases not matched to a gene: 4. Germline-derived CDR1 and CDR2 are PRHDT and FYEKMQ (reference sequence). The CDR3 loop is CASSLERTSASYEQYF. The CDR3 DNA reads TGTGCCAGCAGCTTAGAGAGGACTAGCGCCTCCTACGAGCAGTACTTC.

The gene calls are TRBV10-3 and TRBJ1-5; a weak D match, TRBD1 (5 bases). V shed 5 bases and J shed 0 bases, with 8 bases lying between them. CDR3 length equals 14 residues. The germline V gene encodes CDR1 ENHRY and CDR2 SYGVKD. This CDR3 reads CAISLDSSNQPQHF. CDR3 nucleotides: TGTGCCATCAGTCTAGACAGTAGCAATCAGCCCCAGCATTTT.

The rearrangement uses TRBV5-1 and TRBJ2-7; 8 nucleotides line up with TRBD1. CDR1 and CDR2 (germline): SGHRS, YFSETQ. The V segment lost 0 bases and the J segment 6 bases; nucleotides outside the gene matches: 5. The CDR3 has 14 amino acids. The chain's CDR3 is CASSLGGTGGEQYF. The CDR3 nucleotides are TGCGCCAGCAGCTTGGGAGGGACAGGCGGCGAGCAGTACTTC.

The chain recombines TRBV2 with TRBJ1-1, with D hard to call. Germline V gene lookup returns CDR1 SNHLY and CDR2 FYNNEI. CDR3 size: 14 residues. The V end lost 7 bases, the J end lost 0 bases, and 12 bases lay between the germline ends. The CDR3 is CASTMGSVNTEAFF. CDR3 coding DNA: TGTGCCAGCACTATGGGGTCGGTGAACACTGAAGCTTTCTTT. The complete variable domain, with remaining parts taken from reference TRBV2 and TRBJ1-1, reads EPEVTQTPSHQVTQMGQEVILRCVPISNHLYFYWYRQILGQKVEFLVSFYNNEISEKSEIFDDQFSVERPDGSNFTLKIRSTKLEDSAMYFCASTMGSVNTEAFFGQGTRLTVV.

Regarding this clone: This sequence may be a read error, since a much larger clone differs from it by one base. The same CDR3 also results from other DNA sequences found in this sample. V usage is TRBV11-3 and J usage is TRBJ2-2; D not resolved. The V end lost 2 bases, the J end lost 5 bases, and 3 bases lay between the germline ends. The CDR3 spans 12 residues. Germline CDR1 and CDR2: SGHNT and YENEEA. For the CDR3, the DNA is TGTGCCAGCAGCTTAAATACCGGGGAGCTGTTTTTT. It codes for CASSLNTGELFF. The full variable domain, completed using reference TRBV11-3 and TRBJ2-2, is EAGVVQSPRYKIIEKKQPVAFWCNPISGHNTLYWYLQNLGQGPELLIRYENEEAVDDSQLPKDRFSAERLKGVDSTLKIQPAELGDSAVYLCASSLNTGELFFGEGSRLTVL.

The chain carries TRBV7-9 and TRBJ2-7, with D unclear. The germline gives CDR1 SEHNR, CDR2 FQNEAQ (reference sequence). V was trimmed by 1 base and J by 2 bases, leaving 6 bases between them. This CDR3 has 13 residues. CDR3 region: CASSLEVPYEQYF. CDR3 in DNA: TGTGCCAGCAGCTTAGAAGTCCCCTACGAGCAGTACTTC.

V is TRBV28 and J is TRBJ1-1, with 9 positions matching TRBD1. CDR3 length: 15 residues. V was clipped by 5 bases and J by 4 bases; unmatched bases: 8. CDR1 and CDR2 from the germline V gene are MDHEN and SYDVKM. CDR3 DNA sequence: TGTGCCAGCAGTATTACCGGGACAGGGACCACTGAAGCTTTCTTT. This translates into CASSITGTGTTEAFF.

The V gene is TRBV29-1, the J gene TRBJ1-2; 11 bases agree with TRBD1. CDR1 is SQVTM and CDR2 is ANQGSEA in the germline V gene. This CDR3 comprises 14 residues. Germline trimming cut 4 bases from V and 4 bases from J; bases unmatched to any gene: 5. The CDR3 region is CSVGTGGESYGYTF. CDR3 bases: TGCAGCGTTGGGACAGGGGGCGAAAGCTATGGCTACACCTTC.

This clone came up once. J is TRBJ1-1 and V is TRBV10-2; 7 bases are a match to TRBD1. CDR3 length equals 15 residues. V lost 7 bases, J lost 4 bases, and 12 bases stayed unmatched. CDR1 is WSHSY and CDR2 is SAAADI in the germline V gene. CDR3 nucleotide sequence: TGCGCCAGCACCTCACAGGGGTTATACGGCACTGAAGCTTTCTTT. Translating gives CASTSQGLYGTEAFF.

The chain combines TRBV9 with TRBJ2-7, with 8 bases identical to TRBD1. Unmatched junction bases numbered 4, after V lost 0 bases and J lost 5 bases. The CDR3 extends over 14 amino acids. From germline, CDR1 is SGDLS and CDR2 YYNGEE. The CDR3 DNA follows: TGTGCCAGCAGCGTAGGGACAGGGTCCCACGAGCAGTACTTC. It specifies CASSVGTGSHEQYF. Full variable domain (outside the CDR3, taken from reference TRBV9 and TRBJ2-7): DSGVTQTPKHLITATGQRVTLRCSPRSGDLSVYWYQQSLDQGLQFLIQYYNGEERAKGNILERFSAQQFPDLHSELNLSSLELGDSALYFCASSVGTGSHEQYFGPGTRLTVT.

V gene TRBV10-3 combines with J gene TRBJ2-5; 10 nucleotides align to TRBD1. The V gene's germline CDR1 is ENHRY and CDR2 SYGVKD. The CDR3 is 15 residues long. With V trimmed by 3 bases and J by 5 bases, 6 bases remained unmatched. CDR3 protein: CAISEPGQGFETQYF. DNA of the CDR3: TGTGCCATCAGTGAACCGGGACAGGGGTTCGAGACCCAGTACTTC.